This T cell receptor (beta chain) was profiled in a study of blood T cell repertoires in COVID-19. Germline V gene sequence: CDR1 SQVTM, CDR2 ANQGSEA. V shed 5 bases and J shed 0 bases, with 11 bases lying between them. There are 14 residues in the CDR3. Method: immunoSEQ multiplex PCR; TCRdb's copy keeps in-frame clones and lacks some. Here the sample spans 150,000 to 200,000 clones, around 80% being singletons. V and J are TRBV29-1 and TRBJ1-5, with a tentative D call TRBD1 (6 bases). Sequences were obtained from PBMCs or T cells enriched from blood (not recorded which). The source is a man aged 50-59 years who had recovered from COVID-19. The CDR3 spells CSVTDSYSNQPQHF. The CDR3 nucleotides read TGCAGCGTTACGGACAGTTATAGCAATCAGCCCCAGCATTTT.